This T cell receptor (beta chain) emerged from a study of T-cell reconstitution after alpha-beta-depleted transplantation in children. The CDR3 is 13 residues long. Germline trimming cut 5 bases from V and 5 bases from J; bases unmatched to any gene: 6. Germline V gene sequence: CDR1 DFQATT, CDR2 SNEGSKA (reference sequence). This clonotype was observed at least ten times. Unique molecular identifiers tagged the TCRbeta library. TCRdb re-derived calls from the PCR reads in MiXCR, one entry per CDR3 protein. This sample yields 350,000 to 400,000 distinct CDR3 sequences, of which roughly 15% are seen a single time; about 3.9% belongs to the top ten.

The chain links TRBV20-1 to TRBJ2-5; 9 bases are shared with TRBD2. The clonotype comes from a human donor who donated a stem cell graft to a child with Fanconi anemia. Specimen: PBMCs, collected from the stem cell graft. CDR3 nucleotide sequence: TGCAGTGCTCTGCGGGGGGGTCCGGAGACCCAGTACTTC. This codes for CSALRGGPETQYF.